This is a list of T cell receptor beta chains from one sample in a study of blood T cells in healthy people across ages. TCRdb redid the calling of the 5' RACE reads with MiXCR, one entry per CDR3 protein. Found here are hundreds of thousands of distinct CDR3 sequences, more than 45% of them singletons; the top ten hold roughly 14%. The sequencing sample was made of blood. The origin of the receptors is a woman aged 80 or older in good health. Each CDR3 is given with its conserved first and last residue. Each record gives: J gene, V gene, D gene, clone size, CDR3 DNA, CDR3 protein. The D gene is left open where the match is weak. Only some rows state a clone size, as once, few, many or a class for expanded clones.

J: TRBJ2-4; V: TRBV21-1; D: .; size: .; DNA: TGTGCCAGCAGCAAAGGTCGCAGGACGCTGGTATTTGGTCTTTCCATGGCCAAAAACATTCAGTACTTC; CDR3: CASSKGRRTLVFGLSMAKNIQYF
J: TRBJ2-4; V: TRBV20-1; D: TRBD2; size: .; DNA: TGCAGTGCTAGACTTACTAGCGGGGGGACCCTAGCCAAAAACATTCAGTACTTC; CDR3: CSARLTSGGTLAKNIQYF
J: TRBJ1-2; V: TRBV5-6; D: TRBD1; size: many; DNA: TGTGCCAGCAGCTTGTTACAGGGGAATGGCTACACCTTC; CDR3: CASSLLQGNGYTF
J: TRBJ2-3; V: TRBV29-1; D: .; size: .; DNA: TGCAGCGTTGTGGCACCACGGGGCACAGATACGCAGTATTTT; CDR3: CSVVAPRGTDTQYF
J: TRBJ1-1; V: TRBV29-1; D: TRBD1; size: .; DNA: TGCAGCGTCGGATCAGGGGGGAACACTGAAGCTTTCTTT; CDR3: CSVGSGGNTEAFF
J: TRBJ2-1; V: TRBV7-3; D: .; size: few; DNA: TGTGCCAGCAGCTCCGCTTGGGCGTTAGATGAGCAGTTCTTC; CDR3: CASSSAWALDEQFF
J: TRBJ2-1; V: TRBV5-1; D: .; size: .; DNA: TGCGCCAGCAGCGACTCCCAAAACTACAATGAGCAGTTCTTC; CDR3: CASSDSQNYNEQFF
J: TRBJ2-5; V: TRBV5-1; D: .; size: many; DNA: TGCGCCAGCAGCTTGGCCGGCAGAGAAGAGACCCAGTACTTC; CDR3: CASSLAGREETQYF
J: TRBJ2-7; V: TRBV28; D: .; size: few; DNA: TGTGCCAGCAGTTTATCCGCTACGAGCTCCTACGAGCAGTACTTC; CDR3: CASSLSATSSYEQYF
J: TRBJ1-2; V: TRBV20-1; D: TRBD1; size: .; DNA: TGCAGTGCCGACACGGACAGGGACTATGGCTACACCTTC; CDR3: CSADTDRDYGYTF
J: TRBJ2-3; V: TRBV7-2; D: TRBD2; size: many; DNA: TGTGCCAGCAGCCTGGGACTAGCGGGGGGCACAGATACGCAGTATTTT; CDR3: CASSLGLAGGTDTQYF
J: TRBJ1-1; V: TRBV27; D: .; size: few; DNA: TGTGCCAGCCCCTTCCCCTGGACGACTGAAGCTTTCTTT; CDR3: CASPFPWTTEAFF
J: TRBJ2-3; V: TRBV5-1; D: TRBD1; size: .; DNA: TGCGCCAGCAGCCCGGGACAGGGGGTTGCCACAGATACGCAGTATTTT; CDR3: CASSPGQGVATDTQYF
J: TRBJ2-5; V: TRBV29-1; D: .; size: once; DNA: TGCAGCGGGGGGGACATCGATTTGTGGGAGACCCAGTACTTC; CDR3: CSGGDIDLWETQYF
J: TRBJ2-1; V: TRBV12-3/TRBV12-4; D: TRBD1; size: many; DNA: TGTGCCAGCAGTCAAAACCCCGGGACAGGGTCGAAGGCCTACAATGAGCAGTTCTTC; CDR3: CASSQNPGTGSKAYNEQFF
J: TRBJ1-5; V: TRBV9; D: .; size: .; DNA: TGTGCCAGCAGCGTAGACGGGGACCAGCCCCAGCATTTT; CDR3: CASSVDGDQPQHF
J: TRBJ2-1; V: TRBV12-3/TRBV12-4; D: TRBD2; size: .; DNA: TGTGCCAGCAGTAGGGGAGGGCTAGCGGGGGGGCTAGATGAGCAGTTCTTC; CDR3: CASSRGGLAGGLDEQFF
J: TRBJ2-7; V: TRBV10-3; D: .; size: many; DNA: TGTGCCATCAGTCCGGGACCCGGCGAGCAGTACTTC; CDR3: CAISPGPGEQYF
J: TRBJ2-5; V: TRBV20-1; D: .; size: .; DNA: TGCAGTGCTAGAAAAATGCAGGCTCAAGAGACCCAGTACTTC; CDR3: CSARKMQAQETQYF
J: TRBJ2-5; V: TRBV4-2; D: TRBD1; size: .; DNA: TGTGCCAGCAGCCAAGGCACAGGGGATGAGACCCAGTACTTC; CDR3: CASSQGTGDETQYF
J: TRBJ1-1; V: TRBV20-1; D: TRBD1; size: .; DNA: TGCAGTGCCCCTGGACAGGGTCCGGGCACTGAAGCTTTCTTT; CDR3: CSAPGQGPGTEAFF
J: TRBJ2-5; V: TRBV12-3/TRBV12-4; D: .; size: .; DNA: TGTGCCAGCAGTTTAGCGGTTTCCAGGTTTAAAGGGACCCAGTACTTC; CDR3: CASSLAVSRFKGTQYF
J: TRBJ2-3; V: TRBV20-1; D: TRBD2; size: .; DNA: TGCAGTGCTAGAAAGCCGGGACTAGCTTCAGATGCGCAGTATTTT; CDR3: CSARKPGLASDAQYF
J: TRBJ1-1; V: TRBV12-3/TRBV12-4; D: TRBD1; size: .; DNA: TGTGCCAGCAAAAAGGGGGGACAGGGAATCATGCCTGAAGCTTTCTTT; CDR3: CASKKGGQGIMPEAFF
J: TRBJ2-5; V: TRBV28; D: .; size: .; DNA: TGTGCCCCCAGGGGTGGGCAGTACTTC; CDR3: CAPRGGQYF
J: TRBJ2-7; V: TRBV7-9; D: .; size: once; DNA: TGTGCCAGCAGCTTAGCGTCGGGGGTTGGCGAGCAGTACTTC; CDR3: CASSLASGVGEQYF
J: TRBJ1-4; V: TRBV28; D: TRBD1; size: .; DNA: TGTGCCAGCAGTTCACGACAGGGGGCGGGAGAAAAACTGTTTTTT; CDR3: CASSSRQGAGEKLFF
J: TRBJ1-1; V: TRBV9; D: .; size: .; DNA: TGTGCCAGCAGCTTCCGTCAGACTGAAGCTTTCTTT; CDR3: CASSFRQTEAFF
J: TRBJ2-1; V: TRBV3-1; D: TRBD1; size: once; DNA: TGTGCCAGCAGCCAAGAGGGGACAGTCTACAATGAGCAGTTCTTC; CDR3: CASSQEGTVYNEQFF
J: TRBJ1-2; V: TRBV10-3; D: .; size: .; DNA: TGTGCCGCCGATGGAAGCTATGGCTACACCTTC; CDR3: CAADGSYGYTF
J: TRBJ1-5; V: TRBV6-6; D: .; size: many; DNA: TGTGCCAGCAGTTACGGTCCCGGGGGGTACAATCAGCCCCAGCATTTT; CDR3: CASSYGPGGYNQPQHF
J: TRBJ2-1; V: TRBV5-4; D: .; size: .; DNA: TGTGCCAGCAGTCCCAAGAACAATGAGCAGTTCTTC; CDR3: CASSPKNNEQFF
J: TRBJ2-5; V: TRBV9; D: TRBD2; size: .; DNA: TGTGCCAGCAGCGTAGGGTCTAGCGGCTTGTACCAAGAGACCCAGTACTTC; CDR3: CASSVGSSGLYQETQYF
J: TRBJ2-7; V: TRBV4-3; D: .; size: .; DNA: TGCGCCAGCAGCCAAGGGGGCGGAGTTCAGTACTTC; CDR3: CASSQGGGVQYF
J: TRBJ1-2; V: TRBV27; D: TRBD1; size: .; DNA: TGTGCCAGCAGTCCCGGGACAGGGGACCCGCCTTATGGCTACACCTTC; CDR3: CASSPGTGDPPYGYTF
J: TRBJ2-3; V: TRBV9; D: .; size: .; DNA: TGTGCCAGCAGCCAAGAGGAGGGTTGGGCAGATACGCAGTATTTT; CDR3: CASSQEEGWADTQYF
J: TRBJ1-1; V: TRBV20-1; D: .; size: .; DNA: TGCAGTGCTGGGAGGGGAGCTGAAGCTTTCTTT; CDR3: CSAGRGAEAFF
J: TRBJ1-1; V: TRBV5-1; D: .; size: .; DNA: TGCGCCAGCAGCTTGTCAGGGGTAGGGAACACTGAAGCTTTCTTT; CDR3: CASSLSGVGNTEAFF
J: TRBJ1-5; V: TRBV12-3/TRBV12-4; D: TRBD1; size: many; DNA: TGTGCCAGCAGCCGGACAGGCTTCAATCAGCCCCAGCATTTT; CDR3: CASSRTGFNQPQHF